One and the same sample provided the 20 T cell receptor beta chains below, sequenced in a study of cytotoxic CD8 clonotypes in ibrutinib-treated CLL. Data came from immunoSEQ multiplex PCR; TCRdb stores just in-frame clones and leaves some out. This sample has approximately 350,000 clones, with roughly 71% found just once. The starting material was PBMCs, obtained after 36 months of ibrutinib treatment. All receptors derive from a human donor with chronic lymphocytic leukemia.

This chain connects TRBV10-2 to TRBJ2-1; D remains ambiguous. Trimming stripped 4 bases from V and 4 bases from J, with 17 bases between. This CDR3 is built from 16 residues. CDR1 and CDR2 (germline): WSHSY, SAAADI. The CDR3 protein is CASSGFWIGSYNEQFF. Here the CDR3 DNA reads TGCGCCAGCAGTGGATTCTGGATCGGAAGTTACAATGAGCAGTTCTTC.

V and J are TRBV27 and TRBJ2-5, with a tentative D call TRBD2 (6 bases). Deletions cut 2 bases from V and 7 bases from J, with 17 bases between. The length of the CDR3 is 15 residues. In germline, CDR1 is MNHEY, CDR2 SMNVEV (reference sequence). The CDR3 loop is CASSLLGLPGGTQYF. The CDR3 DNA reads TGTGCCAGCAGTTTACTGGGACTGCCCGGGGGGACCCAGTACTTC.

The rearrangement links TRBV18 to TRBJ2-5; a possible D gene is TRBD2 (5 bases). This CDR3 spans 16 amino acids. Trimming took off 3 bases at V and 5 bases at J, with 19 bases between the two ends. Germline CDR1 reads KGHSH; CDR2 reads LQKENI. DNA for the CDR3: TGTGCCAGCTCACCTCGCGGGCCTCCCATCGGGGAGACCCAGTACTTC. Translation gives CASSPRGPPIGETQYF.

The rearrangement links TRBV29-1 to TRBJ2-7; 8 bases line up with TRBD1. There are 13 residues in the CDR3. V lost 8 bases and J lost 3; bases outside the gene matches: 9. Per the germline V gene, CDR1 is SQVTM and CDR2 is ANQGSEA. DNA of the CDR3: TGCAGCATATTAGACAGGGGAGGCTACGAGCAGTACTTC. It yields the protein CSILDRGGYEQYF.

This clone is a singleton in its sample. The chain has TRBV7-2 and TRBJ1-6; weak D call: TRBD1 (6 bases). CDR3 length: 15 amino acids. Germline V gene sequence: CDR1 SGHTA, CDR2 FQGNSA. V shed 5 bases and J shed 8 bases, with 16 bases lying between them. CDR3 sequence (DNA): TGTGCCAGCAGCATAGGCTCAGGGGATTATTCACCCCTCCACTTT. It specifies CASSIGSGDYSPLHF.

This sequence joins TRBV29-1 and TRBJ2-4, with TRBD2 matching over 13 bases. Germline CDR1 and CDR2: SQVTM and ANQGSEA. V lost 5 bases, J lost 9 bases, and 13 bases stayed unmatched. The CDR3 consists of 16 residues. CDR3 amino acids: CSVHGGTSGIRGIQYF. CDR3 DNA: TGCAGCGTTCATGGGGGGACTAGCGGGATCAGAGGCATTCAGTACTTC.

CDR3 DNA: TGCAGCGTTGACTGGAGGGGGAACACTGAAGCTTTCTTT. Its translation: CSVDWRGNTEAFF. The genes are TRBV29-1 and TRBJ1-1; weak D call: TRBD1 (5 bases). Per germline, CDR1 SQVTM and CDR2 ANQGSEA. This CDR3 region has 13 residues. The V and J ends lost 3 bases and 1 base respectively, with 9 bases between them.

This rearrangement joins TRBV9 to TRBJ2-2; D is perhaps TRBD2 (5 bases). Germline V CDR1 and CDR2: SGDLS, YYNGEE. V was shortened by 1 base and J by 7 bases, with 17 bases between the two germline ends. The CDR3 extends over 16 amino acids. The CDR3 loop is CASSVRPSIVGGELFF. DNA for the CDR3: TGTGCCAGCAGCGTACGGCCTAGCATAGTGGGCGGGGAGCTGTTTTTT.

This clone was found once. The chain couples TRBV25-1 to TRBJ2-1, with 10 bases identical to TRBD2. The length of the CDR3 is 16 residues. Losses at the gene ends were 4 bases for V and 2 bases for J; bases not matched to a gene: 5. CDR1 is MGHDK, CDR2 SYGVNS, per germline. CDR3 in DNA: TGTGCCAGCAGTGCCCCGCTAGCGGGAGCCTACAATGAGCAGTTCTTC. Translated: CASSAPLAGAYNEQFF.

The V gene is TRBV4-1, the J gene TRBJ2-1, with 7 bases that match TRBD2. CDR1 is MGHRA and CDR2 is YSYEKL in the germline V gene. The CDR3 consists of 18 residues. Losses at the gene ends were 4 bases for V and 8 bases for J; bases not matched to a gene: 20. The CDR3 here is CASSPMGGGGGIGDEQFF. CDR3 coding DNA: TGCGCCAGCAGCCCCATGGGTGGGGGGGGAGGAATTGGCGATGAGCAGTTCTTC.

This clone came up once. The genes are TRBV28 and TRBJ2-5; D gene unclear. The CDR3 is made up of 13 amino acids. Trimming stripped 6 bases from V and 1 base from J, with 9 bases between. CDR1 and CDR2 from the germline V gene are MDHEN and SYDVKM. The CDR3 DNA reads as TGTGCCAGCAGAATGGACCTCCAAGAGACCCAGTACTTC. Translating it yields CASRMDLQETQYF.

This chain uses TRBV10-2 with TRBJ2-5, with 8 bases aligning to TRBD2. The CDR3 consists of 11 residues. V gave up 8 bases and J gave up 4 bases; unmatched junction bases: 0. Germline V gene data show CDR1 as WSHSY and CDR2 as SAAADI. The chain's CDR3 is CASAGGETQYF. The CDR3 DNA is TGCGCCAGCGCGGGAGGAGAGACCCAGTACTTC.

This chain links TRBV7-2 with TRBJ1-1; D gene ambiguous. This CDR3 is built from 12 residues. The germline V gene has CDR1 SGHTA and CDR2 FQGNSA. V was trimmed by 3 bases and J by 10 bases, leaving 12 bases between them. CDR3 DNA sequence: TGTGCCAGCAGCTTTGACCTCGGGGTAGCTTTCTTT. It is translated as CASSFDLGVAFF.

Written as DNA, the CDR3 is TGCAGCACCCCGGACAGGGTTTATGGCTACACCTTC. Amino acid sequence: CSTPDRVYGYTF. The chain has TRBV29-1 and TRBJ1-2, with TRBD1 matching over 8 bases. The CDR3 totals 12 residues. CDR1 is SQVTM and CDR2 is ANQGSEA in the germline V gene. V shed 8 bases, J shed 5 bases, and the junction held 7 bases outside the gene matches.

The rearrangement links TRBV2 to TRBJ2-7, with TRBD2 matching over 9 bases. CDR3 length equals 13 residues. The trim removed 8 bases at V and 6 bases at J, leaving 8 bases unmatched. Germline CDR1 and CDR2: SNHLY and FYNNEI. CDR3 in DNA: TGTGCCAGCGCACCGGGACTAGCATCCGAGCAGTACTTC. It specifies CASAPGLASEQYF. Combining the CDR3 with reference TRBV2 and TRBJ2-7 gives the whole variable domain EPEVTQTPSHQVTQMGQEVILRCVPISNHLYFYWYRQILGQKVEFLVSFYNNEISEKSEIFDDQFSVERPDGSNFTLKIRSTKLEDSAMYFCASAPGLASEQYFGPGTRLTVT.

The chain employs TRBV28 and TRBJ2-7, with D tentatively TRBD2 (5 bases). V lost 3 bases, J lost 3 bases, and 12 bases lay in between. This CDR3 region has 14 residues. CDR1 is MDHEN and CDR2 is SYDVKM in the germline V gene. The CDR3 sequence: CASSLRLTRYEQYF. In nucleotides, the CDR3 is TGTGCCAGCAGTTTGAGACTAACCCGCTACGAGCAGTACTTC.

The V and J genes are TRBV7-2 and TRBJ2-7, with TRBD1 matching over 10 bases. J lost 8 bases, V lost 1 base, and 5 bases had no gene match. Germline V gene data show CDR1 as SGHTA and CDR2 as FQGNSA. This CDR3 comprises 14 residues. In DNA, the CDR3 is TGTGCCAGCAGCTTAGGGGACAGGGGCCAAAAGCAGTACTTC. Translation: CASSLGDRGQKQYF.

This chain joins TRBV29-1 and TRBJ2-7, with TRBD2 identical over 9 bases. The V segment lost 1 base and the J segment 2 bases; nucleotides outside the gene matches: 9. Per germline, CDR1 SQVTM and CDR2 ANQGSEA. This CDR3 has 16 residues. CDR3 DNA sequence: TGCAGCGTTGAAGGGCTAGCGGGGAAGAGAGCCTACGAGCAGTACTTC. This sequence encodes CSVEGLAGKRAYEQYF.

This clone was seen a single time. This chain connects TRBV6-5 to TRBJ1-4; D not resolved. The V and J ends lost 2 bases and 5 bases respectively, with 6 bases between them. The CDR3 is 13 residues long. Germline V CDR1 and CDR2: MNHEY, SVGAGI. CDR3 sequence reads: CASSYLRNEKLFF. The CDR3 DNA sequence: TGTGCCAGCAGTTACCTCCGGAATGAAAAACTGTTTTTT.

The chain's CDR3 is CASSPSRGFYTEAFF. DNA for the CDR3: TGTGCCAGCTCACCAAGCCGAGGGTTCTACACTGAAGCTTTCTTT. The rearrangement uses TRBV18 and TRBJ1-1; D uncertain. V shed 2 bases and J shed 3 bases, with 13 bases lying between them. The CDR3 runs 15 residues. The V gene's germline CDR1 is KGHSH and CDR2 LQKENI. Full variable domain (rest looked up from reference TRBV18 and TRBJ1-1): NAGVMQNPRHLVRRRGQEARLRCSPMKGHSHVYWYRQLPEEGLKFMVYLQKENIIDESGMPKERFSAEFPKEGPSILRIQQVVRGDSAAYFCASSPSRGFYTEAFFGQGTRLTVV.